The rows below give T cell receptor beta chains drawn from one sample of a study of cytomegalovirus exposure and HLA in healthy donors. The data were produced by immunoSEQ multiplex PCR, yet TCRdb's version contains in-frame clones alone and is incomplete. The sample records about 180,000 clones, roughly 80% being singletons. Sequencing was done on a sample of PBMCs. The receptors derive from a male donor in good health and CMV-seronegative. The CDR3 runs from the conserved cysteine through the conserved F or W. A D gene is named only where the DNA matches it firmly. For some rows the clone size is stated as once, few or many, or as a class when expanded; others skip it.

>-|TRBD2|TRBJ2-6|TRBV10-3
CALMTSGDSGANVLTF
TGTGCCCTCATGACTAGCGGTGACTCTGGGGCCAACGTCCTGACTTTC
>-|TRBD1|TRBJ2-7|TRBV11-2
CASSGGQGYEQYF
TGTGCCAGCAGCGGGGGACAGGGTTACGAGCAGTACTTC
>-|-|TRBJ2-5|TRBV19
CASSNGVLETQYF
TGTGCCAGTAGTAACGGGGTGTTGGAGACCCAGTACTTC
>-|TRBD1|TRBJ1-1|TRBV5-4
CASSLNRGMNTEAFF
TGTGCCAGCAGCCTCAACAGGGGGATGAACACTGAAGCTTTCTTT
>-|TRBD2|TRBJ2-2|TRBV9
CASSVGAGGPRTGELFF
TGTGCCAGCAGCGTAGGGGCGGGAGGGCCTCGGACCGGGGAGCTGTTTTTT
>-|-|TRBJ2-6|TRBV5-1
CASSFGVQSGANVLTF
TGCGCCAGCAGCTTTGGCGTACAGTCTGGGGCCAACGTCCTGACTTTC
>once|-|TRBJ2-1|TRBV18
CASSPISQGYNEQFF
TGTGCCAGCTCACCAATATCCCAGGGCTACAATGAGCAGTTCTTC
>-|TRBD1|TRBJ2-3|TRBV25-1
CASSTGGTDTQYF
TGTGCCAGCAGCACAGGGGGCACAGATACGCAGTATTTT
>once|-|TRBJ1-2|TRBV9
CASNLQGNSNYGYTF
TGTGCCAGCAACCTACAGGGTAACTCTAACTATGGCTACACCTTC
>-|-|TRBJ2-5|TRBV5-1
CASSPVGAQETQYF
TGCGCCAGCAGCCCGGTTGGGGCCCAAGAGACCCAGTACTTC
>-|TRBD2|TRBJ2-2|TRBV7-2
CASRYTSGTNTGELFF
TGTGCCAGCAGGTATACTAGCGGCACGAACACCGGGGAGCTGTTTTTT
>-|-|TRBJ1-2|TRBV5-6
CASSLVAGAGGYPF
TGTGCCAGCAGCTTGGTGGCAGGGGCCGGTGGCTACCCCTTC
>-|TRBD2|TRBJ2-3|TRBV30
CAAHGTSGDTQYF
TGTGCCGCGCACGGGACTAGCGGGGATACGCAGTATTTT
>-|TRBD2|TRBJ2-2|TRBV6-4
CASSVGLAGITGELFF
TGTGCCAGCAGTGTGGGACTAGCGGGGATCACCGGGGAGCTGTTTTTT
>-|-|TRBJ2-2|TRBV7-2
CASSFLRTNTGELFF
TGTGCCAGCAGCTTCTTGCGGACGAACACCGGGGAGCTGTTTTTT
>-|TRBD1|TRBJ2-7|TRBV5-5
CASSRAAGQGSSYEQYF
TGTGCCAGCAGCCGTGCTGCGGGACAGGGTAGCTCCTACGAGCAGTACTTC
>-|TRBD1|TRBJ2-1|TRBV7-2
CASSLDRGDEQFF
TGTGCCAGCAGTTTGGACAGGGGGGATGAGCAGTTCTTC
>-|TRBD1|TRBJ1-5|TRBV19
CASSRTGEGNQPQHF
TGTGCCAGTAGTCGTACAGGGGAGGGCAATCAGCCCCAGCATTTT
>-|TRBD1|TRBJ1-2|TRBV13
CASTQYDYRGTF
TGTGCCAGCACCCAATACGACTACAGGGGAACCTTC
>-|-|TRBJ2-7|TRBV27
CASSKQGSSYEQYF
TGTGCCAGCAGTAAACAGGGTTCCTCCTACGAGCAGTACTTC
>few|-|TRBJ2-7|TRBV5-1
CASSLGAYEQYF
TGCGCCAGCAGCTTGGGCGCCTACGAGCAGTACTTC
>-|TRBD2|TRBJ2-1|TRBV6-6
CASSYWAGGHNEQFF
TGTGCCAGCAGTTATTGGGCGGGGGGTCACAATGAGCAGTTCTTC
>-|-|TRBJ2-7|TRBV19
CASSSDRSREGFEQYF
TGTGCCAGTAGCTCCGACAGGTCTAGGGAGGGGTTCGAGCAGTACTTC
>-|-|TRBJ2-1|TRBV5-1
CASSLESSASYNEQFF
TGCGCCAGCAGCTTGGAGTCTAGCGCTTCCTACAATGAGCAGTTCTTC
>-|-|TRBJ1-2|TRBV7-9
CASSVAVRGDGYTF
TGTGCCAGCAGCGTTGCCGTTCGGGGTGACGGCTACACCTTC
>-|TRBD1|TRBJ2-7|TRBV18
CASSPSGTGSYEQYF
TGTGCCAGCTCACCATCCGGGACAGGGTCCTACGAGCAGTACTTC
>-|TRBD1|TRBJ1-6|TRBV19
CASSIDRDSGRSPLHF
TGTGCCAGTAGTATAGATAGGGACAGCGGTCGGTCACCCCTCCACTTT
>-|TRBD1|TRBJ1-2|TRBV7-9
CASSKTGTVGVSYGYTF
TGTGCCAGCAGCAAAACCGGGACAGTGGGTGTTAGCTATGGCTACACCTTC
>-|-|TRBJ2-7|TRBV6-6
CASSYSGESYEQYF
TGTGCCAGCAGTTACTCCGGGGAATCCTACGAGCAGTACTTC
>-|-|TRBJ2-7|TRBV7-3
CASSLTSSGTYEQYF
TGTGCCAGCAGCTTAACGTCATCAGGGACCTACGAGCAGTACTTC
>-|-|TRBJ1-5|TRBV7-2
CASSLGAGIENQPQHF
TGTGCCAGCAGCTTAGGGGCAGGGATCGAAAATCAGCCCCAGCATTTT
>-|-|TRBJ1-2|TRBV7-8
CASSLYSRGGNGYTF
TGTGCCAGCAGCTTATATTCCAGGGGAGGGAATGGCTACACCTTC
>-|TRBD1|TRBJ1-5|TRBV28
CASSMGQHNQPQHF
TGTGCCAGCAGTATGGGACAGCACAATCAGCCCCAGCATTTT
>-|-|TRBJ2-5|TRBV5-1
CASSLRGIQETQYF
TGCGCCAGCAGCTTGCGGGGAATACAAGAGACCCAGTACTTC
>-|TRBD2|TRBJ2-3|TRBV5-4
CASRTGRARDTQYF
TGTGCCAGCAGAACCGGGAGGGCCAGGGATACGCAGTATTTT